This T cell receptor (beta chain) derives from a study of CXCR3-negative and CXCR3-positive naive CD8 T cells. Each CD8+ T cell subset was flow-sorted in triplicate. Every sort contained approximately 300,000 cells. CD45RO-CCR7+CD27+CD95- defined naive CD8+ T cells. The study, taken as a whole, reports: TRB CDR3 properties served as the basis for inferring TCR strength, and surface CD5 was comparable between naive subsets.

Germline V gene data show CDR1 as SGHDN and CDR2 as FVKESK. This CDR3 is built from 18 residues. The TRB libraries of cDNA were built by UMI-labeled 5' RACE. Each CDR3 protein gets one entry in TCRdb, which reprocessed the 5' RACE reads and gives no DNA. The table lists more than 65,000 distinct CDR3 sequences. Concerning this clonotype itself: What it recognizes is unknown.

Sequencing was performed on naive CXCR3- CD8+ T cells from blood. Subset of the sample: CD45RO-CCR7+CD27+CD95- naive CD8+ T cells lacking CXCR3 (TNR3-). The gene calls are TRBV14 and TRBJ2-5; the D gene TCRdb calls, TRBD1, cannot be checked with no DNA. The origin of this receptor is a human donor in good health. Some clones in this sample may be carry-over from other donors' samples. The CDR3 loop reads CASSRLTGQGDPVKTQYF.